This T cell receptor (beta chain) emerged from a study of tumor-infiltrating lymphocytes in oesophageal squamous cell carcinoma. Each CDR3 protein is one row after TCRdb ran MiXCR on the PCR reads. The sample lists 9,500 to 12,000 distinct CDR3 sequences, roughly 60% occurring once. Looked up from germline, CDR1 is SGHTA and CDR2 is FQGNSA. V gave up 5 bases and J gave up 4 bases; unmatched junction bases: 5. The CDR3 is 16 residues long. This clonotype was picked up many times. Sequencing was carried out using esophageal tumor tissue. This clonotype originated in a male donor with esophageal squamous cell carcinoma. The genes are TRBV7-2 and TRBJ2-3, with 14 bases matching TRBD2. In DNA form, the CDR3 reads TGTGCCAGCAGCACCCGACTAGCGGGAGGGTCAGATACGCAGTATTTT. Its protein product is CASSTRLAGGSDTQYF.